This passage covers 28 T cell receptor beta chains from one sample sequenced in a study of control samples from healthy donors and cancer patients. TCRdb keeps only in-frame clones here, not all; method: immunoSEQ multiplex PCR. The sample lists roughly 120,000 clones, approximately 88% occurring once. Sequencing was performed on blood. Receptors were obtained from a man aged 35-49 years in good health.

The genes are TRBV10-1 and TRBJ2-5; D unresolved. CDR1 is WNHNN, CDR2 SYGVQD, per germline (reference sequence). The CDR3 is 14 amino acids. V lost 4 bases, J lost 1 base, and 10 bases lay in between. For the CDR3, the DNA is TGCGCCAGCAGTGGAGGCGGACGCCAAGAGACCCAGTACTTC. It specifies CASSGGGRQETQYF.

The chain has TRBV7-9 and TRBJ1-5; no clear D gene. Trimming shortened V by 2 bases and J by 3 bases, and 11 bases separated the two germline ends. CDR3 length equals 15 residues. CDR1 is SEHNR, CDR2 FQNEAQ, per germline (reference sequence). CDR3 bases: TGTGCCAGCAGCTTATCAGCAGGATTCAATCAGCCCCAGCATTTT. This translates into CASSLSAGFNQPQHF.

The rearrangement uses TRBV6-2 or TRBV6-3 and TRBJ2-3, with 8 bases identical to TRBD2. From germline, CDR1 is MNHEY and CDR2 SVGEGT. The CDR3 is made up of 14 amino acids. Unmatched junction bases numbered 2, after V lost 6 bases and J lost 0 bases. Written as DNA, the CDR3 is TGTGCCAGCAGCCGGGGGGGAAGCACAGATACGCAGTATTTT. Its translation: CASSRGGSTDTQYF.

The genes are TRBV5-1 and TRBJ1-5; TRBD1 matches 9 bases. The CDR3 is 16 amino acids. Trimming removed 0 bases from V and 6 bases from J; junction bases left unmatched: 7. Germline CDR1 and CDR2: SGHRS and YFSETQ. CDR3 sequence (DNA): TGCGCCAGCAGCTTGGAGGGACAGGGAATAAGTCAGCCCCAGCATTTT. It translates to CASSLEGQGISQPQHF. Looking up the rest from reference TRBV5-1 and TRBJ1-5 gives the full variable domain: KAGVTQTPRYLIKTRGQQVTLSCSPISGHRSVSWYQQTPGQGLQFLFEYFSETQRNKGNFPGRFSGRQFSNSRSEMNVSTLELGDSALYLCASSLEGQGISQPQHFGDGTRLSIL.

The chain combines TRBV25-1 with TRBJ1-4, with a possible D match to TRBD1 (5 bases). CDR3 length: 11 residues. Germline V CDR1 and CDR2: MGHDK, SYGVNS. Trimming took 10 bases from V and 8 from J, leaving 11 bases between them. The CDR3 nucleotides are TGTGCCACGGGGCGCAGGGAAAAACTGTTTTTT. This sequence encodes CATGRREKLFF.

The chain couples TRBV28 to TRBJ1-2, with TRBD1 matching over 7 bases. The CDR3 is made up of 12 amino acids. Germline CDR1 and CDR2: MDHEN and SYDVKM. The J segment lost 6 bases and the V segment lost 8 bases, leaving 6 bases of the junction unmatched. CDR3 in DNA: TGTGCCAGCGCAACAGGGGTCCATGGCTACACCTTC. Protein sequence: CASATGVHGYTF.

This chain uses TRBV5-1 with TRBJ2-6; D ambiguous. Per germline, CDR1 SGHRS and CDR2 YFSETQ. The V gene lost 0 bases and the J gene lost 0 bases, with 7 bases spanning the gap. This CDR3 is 16 amino acids long. The CDR3, as DNA: TGCGCCAGCAGCTTGGACAGCAACTCTGGGGCCAACGTCCTGACTTTC. It is translated as CASSLDSNSGANVLTF.

This chain connects TRBV25-1 to TRBJ2-7; perhaps TRBD1 as D (6 bases). Trimming took 3 bases from V and 6 from J, leaving 12 bases between them. The CDR3 sequence is 13 residues long. Germline loops: CDR1 MGHDK, CDR2 SYGVNS. This CDR3 is CASSEGARFEQYF. CDR3 DNA: TGTGCCAGCAGTGAGGGGGCGAGATTCGAGCAGTACTTC.

The chain carries TRBV29-1 and TRBJ1-1, with TRBD1 matching 8 bases. The CDR3 sequence is 13 residues long. Germline V gives CDR1 SQVTM, CDR2 ANQGSEA. Unmatched junction bases numbered 2, after V lost 1 base and J lost 4 bases. CDR3 residues: CSVEGQGSTEAFF. DNA for the CDR3: TGCAGCGTTGAAGGACAGGGGAGCACTGAAGCTTTCTTT.

The rearrangement uses TRBV9 and TRBJ2-1; D unresolved. The V and J ends lost 4 bases and 0 bases respectively, with 11 bases between them. Germline lookup yields CDR1 SGDLS and CDR2 YYNGEE. The CDR3 has 15 amino acids. CDR3 nucleotides: TGTGCCAGCAGCCTGACTGAGAGCTCCTACAATGAGCAGTTCTTC. It specifies CASSLTESSYNEQFF.

This clone came up a few times. This chain connects TRBV6-4 to TRBJ2-2; maybe TRBD1 (6 bases). The germline V and J ends were trimmed by 0 bases and 1 base, with 6 bases remaining between them. The CDR3 has 15 amino acids. CDR1 MRHNA and CDR2 SNTAGT come from the germline V gene. CDR3 DNA: TGTGCCAGCAGTGACTCGGGACAGAACACCGGGGAGCTGTTTTTT. This sequence encodes CASSDSGQNTGELFF.

The gene calls are TRBV19 and TRBJ2-7; the D gene is possibly TRBD1 (6 bases). CDR3 length: 14 amino acids. Per the germline V gene, CDR1 is LNHDA and CDR2 is SQIVND (reference sequence). V was shortened by 5 bases and J by 3 bases, with 14 bases between the two germline ends. In nucleotides, the CDR3 is TGTGCCAGTAGTTCGGCCTTACAGGGCTACGAGCAGTACTTC. It is translated as CASSSALQGYEQYF.

The chain couples TRBV19 to TRBJ2-1; no clear D gene. With 0 bases removed from V and 3 bases from J, the gap between germline ends came to 3 bases. CDR1 and CDR2 (germline): LNHDA, SQIVND (reference sequence). The CDR3 has 13 amino acids. This CDR3 is CASSIDVYNEQFF. CDR3 sequence (DNA): TGTGCCAGTAGTATAGACGTCTACAATGAGCAGTTCTTC.

The chain uses TRBV29-1 and TRBJ2-4; 14 bases line up with TRBD2. Trimming removed 6 bases from V and 2 bases from J; junction bases left unmatched: 3. CDR1 and CDR2 (germline): SQVTM, ANQGSEA. The length of the CDR3 is 15 residues. CDR3 DNA: TGCAGCGTGAGACTAGCGGGGGGGCCCAAAAACATTCAGTACTTC. Translation: CSVRLAGGPKNIQYF.

The V gene is TRBV7-3, the J gene TRBJ2-3, with D perhaps matching TRBD2 (6 bases). This CDR3 spans 13 amino acids. V gave up 4 bases and J gave up 11 bases, with 16 bases separating them. CDR1 is SGHTA and CDR2 is FQGTGA in the germline V gene. This CDR3 reads CASSYTRDSMQYF. The CDR3, as DNA: TGTGCCAGCAGCTACACCCGGGACTCTATGCAGTATTTT.

This chain joins TRBV19 and TRBJ2-3; tentative D call: TRBD1 (6 bases). The CDR3 extends over 17 amino acids. CDR1 is LNHDA and CDR2 is SQIVND in the germline V gene (reference sequence). V lost 6 bases and J 2 bases, leaving 21 bases between the germline ends. The CDR3 spells CASSPDTTGFNTDTQYF. The CDR3 DNA is TGTGCCAGTAGCCCGGACACGACAGGTTTTAACACAGATACGCAGTATTTT.

The chain has TRBV6-1 and TRBJ2-7; 9 nucleotides line up with TRBD1. The ends lost 3 bases at V and 4 bases at J; junction bases unmatched: 7. The V gene's germline CDR1 is MNHNS and CDR2 SASEGT. This CDR3 has 15 amino acids. CDR3 region: CASSDPTGGMYEQYF. The CDR3 DNA sequence: TGTGCCAGCAGTGACCCGACAGGGGGTATGTACGAGCAGTACTTC.

The sample holds a few counts of this clone. The CDR3 coding sequence is TGCGCCAGCAGCCCGAGGGCTGGAGAAAAACTGTTTTTT. Protein product: CASSPRAGEKLFF. The chain couples TRBV5-1 to TRBJ1-4; D gene ambiguous. This CDR3 region has 13 residues. V dropped 4 bases and J dropped 8 bases, with 12 bases sitting between them. The germline V gene has CDR1 SGHRS and CDR2 YFSETQ.

The gene calls are TRBV5-1 and TRBJ2-5, with 14 bases identical to TRBD2. J gave up 5 bases and V 2 bases, and 8 bases lay outside the gene matches. This CDR3 region has 17 residues. Germline V lookup: CDR1 SGHRS, CDR2 YFSETQ. The CDR3 loop is CASSFGTSGGGMETQYF. The DNA of the CDR3 is TGCGCCAGCAGCTTTGGGACTAGCGGGGGAGGAATGGAGACCCAGTACTTC. The full variable domain, in which reference TRBV5-1 and TRBJ2-5 provide the parts outside the CDR3, is KAGVTQTPRYLIKTRGQQVTLSCSPISGHRSVSWYQQTPGQGLQFLFEYFSETQRNKGNFPGRFSGRQFSNSRSEMNVSTLELGDSALYLCASSFGTSGGGMETQYFGPGTRLLVL.

The rearrangement uses TRBV30 and TRBJ1-5; 7 positions match TRBD1. V dropped 2 bases and J dropped 6; count of bases not matched to a gene: 7. The CDR3 covers 14 residues. Germline V gene data show CDR1 as GTSNPN and CDR2 as SVGIG (reference sequence). CDR3 sequence (DNA): TGTGCCTGGAGTTCCGGGACAGTAGGTCAGCCCCAGCATTTT. It translates to CAWSSGTVGQPQHF.

This clone was recorded once. The rearrangement uses TRBV2 and TRBJ1-1, with D possibly TRBD1 on 6 matching bases. This CDR3 has 14 residues. V shed 9 bases and J shed 2 bases, with 16 bases lying between them. Germline lookup yields CDR1 SNHLY and CDR2 FYNNEI. The CDR3 region has the DNA TGTGCCAGATATTTGCAGGGGAAAAACACTGAAGCTTTCTTT. This sequence encodes CARYLQGKNTEAFF.

The CDR3 loop is CASSVEGGNQPQHF. CDR3 nucleotides: TGTGCCAGCAGCGTAGAGGGGGGAAATCAGCCCCAGCATTTT. The rearrangement joins TRBV9 to TRBJ1-5; maybe TRBD1 (6 bases). From germline, CDR1 is SGDLS and CDR2 YYNGEE. CDR3 length: 14 amino acids. Trimming pared 0 bases from V and 4 bases from J, leaving 8 bases between. The whole variable domain, remainder taken from reference TRBV9 and TRBJ1-5, is DSGVTQTPKHLITATGQRVTLRCSPRSGDLSVYWYQQSLDQGLQFLIQYYNGEERAKGNILERFSAQQFPDLHSELNLSSLELGDSALYFCASSVEGGNQPQHFGDGTRLSIL.

V and J are TRBV19 and TRBJ1-4, with TRBD1 identical over 8 bases. The trim removed 4 bases at V and 5 bases at J, leaving 6 bases unmatched. CDR3 size: 15 residues. Looked up from germline, CDR1 is LNHDA and CDR2 is SQIVND (reference sequence). The CDR3: CASSRQGKSNEKLFF. In nucleotides, the CDR3 is TGTGCCAGTAGTAGACAGGGGAAATCCAATGAAAAACTGTTTTTT.

The gene calls are TRBV11-3 and TRBJ2-3; 8 bases agree with TRBD2. The CDR3 consists of 16 residues. The trim removed 6 bases at V and 3 bases at J, leaving 11 bases unmatched. The germline V gene encodes CDR1 SGHNT and CDR2 YENEEA. The CDR3 region is CASSERGSPGTDTQYF. CDR3 DNA: TGTGCCAGCAGTGAGCGGGGGTCCCCAGGGACAGATACGCAGTATTTT.

The CDR3 loop reads CAWSVRTVNTGELFF. For the CDR3, the DNA is TGTGCCTGGAGTGTACGGACAGTGAACACCGGGGAGCTGTTTTTT. This rearrangement joins TRBV30 to TRBJ2-2, with D maybe TRBD1 (6 bases). This CDR3 has 15 amino acids. V dropped 0 bases and J dropped 1 base, with 9 bases sitting between them. From germline, CDR1 is GTSNPN and CDR2 SVGIG (reference sequence).

This chain uses TRBV2 with TRBJ1-1; the D gene is possibly TRBD1 (6 bases). Germline loops: CDR1 SNHLY, CDR2 FYNNEI. The CDR3 length is 13 residues. V was shortened by 4 bases and J by 2 bases, with 8 bases between the two germline ends. This CDR3 is CASSGDTNTEAFF. The CDR3 coding sequence is TGTGCCAGCAGTGGGGACACTAACACTGAAGCTTTCTTT. Variable domain in full (rest from reference TRBV2 and TRBJ1-1): EPEVTQTPSHQVTQMGQEVILRCVPISNHLYFYWYRQILGQKVEFLVSFYNNEISEKSEIFDDQFSVERPDGSNFTLKIRSTKLEDSAMYFCASSGDTNTEAFFGQGTRLTVV.

This rearrangement joins TRBV7-2 to TRBJ1-5; 8 nucleotides line up with TRBD1. V lost 6 bases and J lost 2; bases outside the gene matches: 6. The germline V gene has CDR1 SGHTA and CDR2 FQGNSA. The CDR3 contains 15 residues. The CDR3 sequence: CASRPGGPGNQPQHF. In DNA, the CDR3 is TGTGCCAGCAGACCAGGGGGCCCGGGCAATCAGCCCCAGCATTTT.

V usage is TRBV19 and J usage is TRBJ2-7; D perhaps matches TRBD1 (5 bases). Deletions cut 2 bases from V and 2 bases from J, with 10 bases between. The CDR3 is 14 residues long. The V gene's germline CDR1 is LNHDA and CDR2 SQIVND (reference sequence). CDR3 sequence (DNA): TGTGCCAGTAGTATAAGGGGCAAAACCTACGAGCAGTACTTC. The encoded protein is CASSIRGKTYEQYF.